The TCR beta chain described here comes from a study of PD-L1 blockade in urothelial cancer (dated by TCRdb to 2017 to 2019). Regarding the research as a whole: All patients started therapy in about 2014 and received atezolizumab 1,200 mg intravenously every 3 weeks. An ECOG performance status of 0 or 1 was recorded for the patients, and 0 to 3 prior chemotherapy regimens had been received by the patients. Pretreatment tumor samples, along with matched peripheral blood serially collected before and after atezolizumab treatment, were subjected to TCR sequencing. Pretreatment blood TCR-seq was available for fewer than 30 patients, at least one posttreatment blood collection was obtained for around 24 patients, and tumor TCR-seq was available for around 24 patients. About 10 patients achieved durable clinical benefit and approximately 20 did not. Durable clinical benefit was defined as a progression-free survival longer than 6 months, and TCR features were additionally tested against progression-free survival and overall survival. Blood samples were analyzed at two time points: 3 weeks after treatment start (second dose) and 6 weeks after treatment start. Blood samples gave a median of about 130,000 T cells and roughly 83,000 unique TCRs, with a median clonality of around 0.074. Somatic, immune and clinical correlates of response to PD-L1 blockade with atezolizumab in urothelial cancer were the focus of an exploratory multi-omic analysis. In the same patients who had TCR sequencing, pretreatment tumors also underwent whole exome sequencing and RNA sequencing. About 85% of the roughly 29 patients were males with bladder-origin urothelial cancer, and about 60% of the 29 reported a prior smoking history.

Findings and caveats that apply to the study as a whole: Because the sample size was small (n ≈ 29) and many exploratory analyses were performed, the results are intended to be hypothesis-generating. Improved progression-free and overall survival was associated with having pretreatment peripheral blood TCR clonality below the median. Greater expansion of tumor-associated TCR clones in peripheral blood 3 weeks after the start of treatment was observed in patients with durable benefit (n ≈ 22, p = 0.022).

A cohort of about 30 patients with locally advanced or metastatic urothelial carcinoma, treated at Memorial Sloan Kettering on a trial protocol, was included. Peripheral blood mononuclear cells were collected pretreatment and during treatment, with between 1 and 8 total time points per patient. The Qiagen DNeasy Blood extraction kit was used to purify genomic DNA from total PBMCs and tumor samples. Collected pretreatment and during treatment, PBMCs were isolated and stored as previously described. On this clone: Its specific antigen is unknown. No much larger clone is present one base from it, and per-base qualities are unavailable.

CDR1 and CDR2 are read off the germline V gene as SGHTA and FQGNSA. Unmatched junction bases come to 12, with V trimmed by 5 bases and J by 4 bases. The CDR3 starts with the cysteine, ends with the phenylalanine, and has 16 residues. CDR3 DNA is the only sequence kept; it has 48 bases, read in frame from the first base. Synthetic TCR analog templates were spiked into each PCR so that absolute template abundance could be estimated from read counts. The immunoSEQ assay was used to amplify TCRbeta CDR3 regions from genomic DNA with bias-controlled V and J gene primers. Sequencing of rearranged TCRbeta segments was done at approximately 20X coverage. In the paper's pipeline: Clustering was used to correct sequencing errors, and CDR3s were annotated against IMGT so that V, D and J genes could be assigned. Out-of-frame and stop-codon sequences were excluded, and only productive TCRbeta rearrangements were used in downstream analyses. Clonality was calculated as one minus the Shannon entropy normalized by the log of the number of unique productive sequences. Fisher's exact test with Benjamini-Hochberg correction, at a threshold of adjusted p below 0.01, was used to find clones that differed between time points or between blood and tumor. The immuneACCESS repertoire file appears here via TCRdb, limited to in-frame rearrangements. These files lack a portion of the clones; in checked studies, under half of the deficit traces to unresolved V genes, and the cause of the others is not known. Clone size and the V and J calls come from that table; the DNA yielded D and trimming. The sample table holds fewer than 130,000 clones, of which 70% to 90% were seen once. The ten top clones hold 2% to 2.5% of the sample.

This sample comprised PBMCs, obtained around atezolizumab (anti-PD-L1) treatment. The rearrangement joined TRBV7-2 to TRBJ2-7; TRBD1 agrees with 9 junctional bases. The receptor's source is a man in his fifties with urothelial cancer. The DNA sequence is as follows: TGTGCCAGCAGCCCCCGACCCCCGGGACAGGGATACGAGCAGTACTTC. Its translation reads: CASSPRPPGQGYEQYF.